Below, one T cell receptor (beta chain) is given with its context. Antigen specificity is unknown. The data were obtained in a study of T cell responses to AZD1222 COVID-19 vaccine. About the research overall: The analysis combined second doses at about 4 or about 12 weeks. Study observations and caveats: Vaccine-associated CD4 TCRs ranged over spike, dominating at 160-218 and 743-854. AZD1222 recipients seropositive at baseline numbered only 6 or 7. Repertoires were obtained only post-peak T cell response.

This table comes from immunoSEQ multiplex PCR, and its TCRdb copy is limited to in-frame clones, with some not included. The sample yields about 130,000 clones, 70% to 90% seen once. CDR1 and CDR2 from the germline V gene are KGHSH and LQKENI. V was clipped by 0 bases and J by 2 bases, with 17 bases between them. This CDR3 spans 17 amino acids. The genes are TRBV18 and TRBJ2-7; D call uncertain. The sequence came from an adult in good health. Sequencing used peripheral blood, obtained on day 0 of AZD1222 vaccination. CDR3 protein: CASSPPNSNRSPYEQYF. The CDR3 nucleotides are TGTGCCAGCTCACCACCTAATTCAAATCGAAGCCCCTACGAGCAGTACTTC.